This T cell receptor beta chain was captured in a study of T cell changes during pregnancy in multiple sclerosis. The repertoire was sequenced with immunoSEQ multiplex PCR; TCRdb's copy has only in-frame clones and lacks some. The data show fewer than 55,000 clones, about 90% seen once. V was trimmed by 5 bases and J by 2 bases, leaving 15 bases between them. The CDR3 totals 15 residues. Germline CDR1 is MNHEY and CDR2 is SMNVEV (reference sequence). The origin of this receptor is a female donor with multiple sclerosis, enrolled in a pregnancy study. The gene calls are TRBV27 and TRBJ2-5; D is perhaps TRBD1 (6 bases). Sequencing was performed on peripheral blood, taken in the first trimester of pregnancy. CDR3 residues: CASSPLGASQETQYF. In nucleotides, the CDR3 is TGTGCCAGCAGTCCATTGGGGGCCTCTCAAGAGACCCAGTACTTC.